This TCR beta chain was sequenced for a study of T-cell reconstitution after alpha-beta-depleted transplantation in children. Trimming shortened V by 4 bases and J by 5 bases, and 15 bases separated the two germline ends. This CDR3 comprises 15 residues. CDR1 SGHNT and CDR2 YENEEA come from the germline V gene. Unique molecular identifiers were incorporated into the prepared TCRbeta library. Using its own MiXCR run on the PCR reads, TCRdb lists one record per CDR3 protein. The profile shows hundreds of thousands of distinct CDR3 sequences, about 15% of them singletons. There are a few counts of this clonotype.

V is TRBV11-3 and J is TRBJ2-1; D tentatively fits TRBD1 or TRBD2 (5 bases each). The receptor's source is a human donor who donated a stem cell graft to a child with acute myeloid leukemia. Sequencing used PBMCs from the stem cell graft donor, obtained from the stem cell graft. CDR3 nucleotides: TGTGCCAGCAGCTCCCGGGACCGAGATGACAATGAGCAGTTCTTC. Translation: CASSSRDRDDNEQFF.